Presented here are 7 T cell receptor beta chains from one specimen sequenced in a study of blood T cell repertoires in COVID-19. Only in-frame clones appear in the TCRdb table, and some are missing; sequencing was by immunoSEQ multiplex PCR. Of 200,000 to 300,000 clones listed, about 85% were seen once; the top ten hold just over 7%. Sequencing was done on a sample of peripheral blood. Receptors were obtained from a man between 60 and 70 years old who had recovered from COVID-19.

The chain links TRBV7-9 to TRBJ1-2; D unclear. Trimming stripped 0 bases from V and 0 bases from J, with 14 bases between. Looked up from germline, CDR1 is SEHNR and CDR2 is FQNEAQ (reference sequence). This CDR3 region has 17 residues. The CDR3 DNA reads TGTGCCAGCAGCTTAGCAGTCAGACTCGGAGCTAACTATGGCTACACCTTC. The encoded protein is CASSLAVRLGANYGYTF.

The rearrangement links TRBV7-8 to TRBJ2-6; D ambiguous. Germline V gene sequence: CDR1 SGHVS, CDR2 FQNEAQ. V was cut by 1 base and J by 2 bases, with 9 bases left in between. The CDR3 contains 16 residues. In DNA, the CDR3 is TGTGCCAGCAGCTTAGGGTACAGAGCTGGGGCCAACGTCCTGACTTTC. Amino acids: CASSLGYRAGANVLTF.

The sample holds one count of this clone. The V and J genes are TRBV9 and TRBJ2-2, with D possibly being TRBD1 (5 bases). V dropped 2 bases and J dropped 1 base, with 15 bases sitting between them. Germline V gene lookup returns CDR1 SGDLS and CDR2 YYNGEE. The CDR3 contains 17 residues. CDR3 nucleotide sequence: TGTGCCAGCAGCGTTTTAAATAACAGGCGGAACACCGGGGAGCTGTTTTTT. This sequence encodes CASSVLNNRRNTGELFF.

Turning to this clone: The identical CDR3 is also encoded by other nucleotide sequences in the sample. The CDR3 bases are TGCGCCAGCAGCCCCGACAGGGGAAGAGGGGAGACCCAGTACTTC. Its protein is CASSPDRGRGETQYF. The chain carries TRBV5-1 and TRBJ2-5, with 8 bases lining up with TRBD1. Germline lookup yields CDR1 SGHRS and CDR2 YFSETQ. V gave up 4 bases and J gave up 5 bases; unmatched junction bases: 10. This CDR3 region has 15 residues.

V gene TRBV7-9 combines with J gene TRBJ2-1; TRBD1 might be the D (6 bases). The CDR3 runs to 12 residues. Germline values: CDR1 SEHNR, CDR2 FQNEAQ (reference sequence). V was trimmed by 5 bases and J by 5 bases, leaving 7 bases between them. The CDR3 spells CASSAGDNEQFF. CDR3 in DNA: TGTGCCAGCAGCGCAGGGGACAATGAGCAGTTCTTC.

The chain employs TRBV6-2 or TRBV6-3 and TRBJ1-5, with unresolved D. The V gene lost 6 bases and the J gene lost 0 bases, with 6 bases spanning the gap. Per the germline V gene, CDR1 is MNHEY and CDR2 is SVGEGT. The CDR3 runs to 13 residues. CDR3 protein: CASSLNSNQPQHF. CDR3 in DNA: TGTGCCAGCAGCCTAAATAGCAATCAGCCCCAGCATTTT.

V and J are TRBV29-1 and TRBJ2-3, with D possibly being TRBD2 (6 bases). Trimming shortened V by 3 bases and J by 3 bases, and 10 bases separated the two germline ends. The CDR3 contains 13 residues. From germline, CDR1 is SQVTM and CDR2 ANQGSEA. In DNA, the CDR3 is TGCAGCGTTGACCCCGGGGGTACAGATACGCAGTATTTT. Its translation: CSVDPGGTDTQYF.